These 28 T cell receptor beta chains came from one sample sequenced in a study of Graves' ophthalmopathy and Graves' hyperthyroidism. The study amplified TCR beta CDR3 regions using RNA transcripts. Amplification began with first-round RT-PCR using HTBI primers, then second-round multiplex PCR was performed. TCRdb passed the multiplex PCR reads through MiXCR, listing each CDR3 protein once. The profile shows over a million distinct CDR3 sequences, about 38% of them singletons. The source material was peripheral blood or thyroid tissue (not recorded which). The receptors derive from an adult man with Graves' hyperthyroidism.

The chain has TRBV19 and TRBJ1-2; a possible D gene is TRBD1 (5 bases). The CDR3 consists of 15 residues. V dropped 5 bases and J dropped 4 bases, with 17 bases sitting between them. The germline gives CDR1 LNHDA, CDR2 SQIVND (reference sequence). The CDR3 DNA follows: TGTGCCAGTAGTTTACCCGGGACCACAATCTATGGCTACACCTTC. Protein sequence: CASSLPGTTIYGYTF.

This clonotype was seen at least ten times. This sequence joins TRBV2 and TRBJ2-7; D is unclear. Trimming stripped 7 bases from V and 4 bases from J, with 8 bases between. The CDR3 contains 11 residues. Germline V gene lookup returns CDR1 SNHLY and CDR2 FYNNEI. The CDR3 is CASMLGYEQYF. In nucleotides, the CDR3 is TGTGCCAGCATGCTGGGATACGAGCAGTACTTC.

This chain joins TRBV12-3 or TRBV12-4 and TRBJ1-1, with D perhaps TRBD1 (5 bases). This CDR3 has 14 amino acids. Trimming removed 6 bases from V and 0 bases from J, with 11 bases in between. DNA of the CDR3: TGTGCCAGCAGACCCCGGGGGGTGAACACTGAAGCTTTCTTT. Translated, it gives CASRPRGVNTEAFF.

This clonotype has ten or more counts. The genes are TRBV24-1 and TRBJ2-7; D gene uncertain. The V and J ends lost 2 bases and 2 bases respectively, with 12 bases between them. The CDR3 covers 15 residues. The germline gives CDR1 KGHDR, CDR2 SFDVKD. The chain's CDR3 is CATSDSGRTPYEQYF. The CDR3 nucleotides are TGTGCCACCAGTGATTCGGGCAGAACCCCCTACGAGCAGTACTTC.

This clonotype showed up many times. The chain combines TRBV4-3 with TRBJ1-1; tentatively, D is TRBD1 (6 bases). The V end was cut by 0 bases, the J end by 8 bases, with 16 bases between. Germline values: CDR1 LGHNA, CDR2 YSLEER. There are 15 residues in the CDR3. Here the CDR3 DNA reads TGCGCCAGCAGCCAAGATCTGGGGGGCGCGTACGAAGCTTTCTTT. This gives the protein CASSQDLGGAYEAFF.

This clonotype was counted many times. J is TRBJ1-6 and V is TRBV7-2; D is unresolved. Germline CDR1 and CDR2: SGHTA and FQGNSA. The CDR3 runs to 15 residues. V was pared by 4 bases and J by 7 bases, with 14 bases between. In DNA form, the CDR3 reads TGTGCCAGCAGCTATGCGGGTACGCTAAATTCACCCCTCCACTTT. The encoded protein is CASSYAGTLNSPLHF.

This clonotype occurred many times. The chain carries TRBV12-3 or TRBV12-4 and TRBJ1-5, with D possibly matching TRBD1 (5 bases). V was pared by 1 base and J by 6 bases, with 10 bases between. The CDR3 runs 14 residues. The CDR3 DNA follows: TGTGCCAGCAGTTTAGTGGGACGTACTCAGCCCCAGCATTTT. Protein: CASSLVGRTQPQHF.

This clonotype has just a few counts. The chain joins TRBV20-1 to TRBJ2-5, with D hard to call. The CDR3 loop spans 12 amino acids. V was trimmed by 6 bases and J by 5 bases, leaving 13 bases between them. CDR1 and CDR2 from the germline V gene are DFQATT and SNEGSKA (reference sequence). In nucleotides, the CDR3 is TGCAGTGCCACACCAGTCGGGGAGACCCAGTACTTC. Residues: CSATPVGETQYF.

Comments on this clonotype: A clone one base away is much larger, so this may be a read error. The chain links TRBV20-1 to TRBJ2-5; 9 bases line up with TRBD2. The CDR3 has 18 residues. Germline V gene lookup returns CDR1 DFQATT and CDR2 SNEGSKA (reference sequence). In nucleotides, the CDR3 is TGCAGTGCTGGAGATTCGGCTGGGGGACTAGCAAGAGGAGAGACCCAGTACTTC. This translates into CSAGDSAGGLARGETQYF.

The rearrangement joins TRBV2 to TRBJ2-5; 9 bases line up with TRBD2. CDR3 length: 15 amino acids. Trimming took 2 bases from V and 1 from J; bases not matched to a gene: 2. Germline-derived CDR1 and CDR2 are SNHLY and FYNNEI. CDR3 coding DNA: TGTGCCAGCAGTGAAACTAGCGGGTCCCAAGAGACCCAGTACTTC. Encoded protein: CASSETSGSQETQYF.

As concerns this clonotype: A much larger clonotype is one base distant, so this may be a read error. The rearrangement uses TRBV7-2 and TRBJ1-1; perhaps TRBD1 as D (6 bases). V was pared by 6 bases and J by 3 bases, with 17 bases between. Germline values: CDR1 SGHTA, CDR2 FQGNSA. The CDR3 has 15 residues. CDR3 sequence: CASSMVAGAHTEAFF. CDR3 nucleotide sequence: TGTGCCAGCAGTATGGTGGCAGGGGCACACACTGAAGCTTTCTTT.

This clonotype was counted at least ten times. CDR3 loop: CASRDRGQAFF. CDR3 DNA: TGTGCCAGCAGGGACAGGGGGCAAGCTTTCTTT. The chain has TRBV12-3 or TRBV12-4 and TRBJ1-1; 11 positions agree with TRBD1. V shed 6 bases and J 9 bases; nucleotides not matched to a gene: 0. The CDR3 has 11 amino acids.

A single count supports this clonotype. This sequence may be a read error, since a much larger clone differs from it by one base. The chain recombines TRBV5-1 with TRBJ1-4; TRBD1 might be the D (5 bases). The CDR3 totals 14 residues. Germline assignment: CDR1 SGHRS and CDR2 YFSETQ. CDR3 DNA sequence: TGCGCCACCAGCTTGGCGGGGCTCGGTGAAAAACTGTTTTTT. It codes for CATSLAGLGEKLFF.

V and J are TRBV6-5 and TRBJ1-2; the D is unclear. Looked up from germline, CDR1 is MNHEY and CDR2 is SVGAGI. Trimming removed 6 bases from V and 2 bases from J, with 19 bases in between. The CDR3 runs to 16 residues. CDR3 amino acids: CASRRIGYSLNYGYTF. DNA for the CDR3: TGTGCCAGCAGACGAATCGGGTACAGCTTAAACTATGGCTACACCTTC.

This clonotype was counted only a few times. The rearrangement links TRBV14 to TRBJ1-4; D not certain. Germline CDR1 is SGHDN and CDR2 is FVKESK. The CDR3 length is 14 residues. V was shortened by 0 bases and J by 8 bases, with 10 bases between the two germline ends. CDR3 sequence reads: CASSQEVSGEKLFF. The CDR3 nucleotides read TGTGCCAGCAGCCAAGAGGTCTCGGGGGAAAAACTGTTTTTT. Using reference TRBV14 and TRBJ1-4 for the parts outside the CDR3, the full variable domain is EAGVTQFPSHSVIEKGQTVTLRCDPISGHDNLYWYRRVMGKEIKFLLHFVKESKQDESGMPNNRFLAERTGGTYSTLKVQPAELEDSGVYFCASSQEVSGEKLFFGSGTQLSVL.

This clonotype was counted many times. V usage is TRBV4-3 and J usage is TRBJ1-5; D unresolved. Germline CDR1 and CDR2: LGHNA and YSLEER. This CDR3 region has 14 residues. The V gene lost 0 bases and the J gene lost 5 bases, with 8 bases spanning the gap. The CDR3 nucleotides read TGCGCCAGCAGCCAAGATATCGGGTATCAGCCCCAGCATTTT. Amino acids: CASSQDIGYQPQHF.

This clonotype was recorded at least ten times. The V and J genes are TRBV19 and TRBJ2-2; TRBD1 agrees at 8 bases. J was trimmed by 0 bases and V by 10 bases; bases with no gene match: 7. The length of the CDR3 is 15 residues. Germline CDR1 LNHDA, CDR2 SQIVND (reference sequence). CDR3 sequence: CATPDREANTGELFF. In DNA form, the CDR3 reads TGTGCCACCCCGGACAGGGAGGCGAACACCGGGGAGCTGTTTTTT.

V is TRBV29-1 and J is TRBJ1-2, with 9 bases fitting TRBD1. Germline-derived CDR1 and CDR2 are SQVTM and ANQGSEA. The CDR3 has 13 amino acids. Trimming cost V 5 bases and J 6 bases; bases outside gene matches: 7. In nucleotides, the CDR3 is TGCAGCGTTTCCGGGACAGGGATCAATGGCTACACCTTC. Amino acids: CSVSGTGINGYTF.

This clonotype showed up many times. V usage is TRBV20-1 and J usage is TRBJ2-5; 9 nucleotides agree with TRBD1. With V trimmed by 0 bases and J by 13 bases, 3 bases remained unmatched. The CDR3 sequence is 11 residues long. Germline V gene lookup returns CDR1 DFQATT and CDR2 SNEGSKA (reference sequence). CDR3 in amino acids: CSARDRDRAYF. The CDR3 nucleotides read TGCAGTGCTAGAGATCGGGACAGGGCGTACTTC.

This clonotype was detected many times. The rearrangement uses TRBV19 and TRBJ1-2; D perhaps matches TRBD1 (5 bases). V gave up 7 bases and J gave up 0 bases, with 12 bases separating them. Germline V gene data show CDR1 as LNHDA and CDR2 as SQIVND (reference sequence). The CDR3 runs to 14 residues. The CDR3 nucleotides read TGTGCCAGTACCACAGGTTCGACTAACTATGGCTACACCTTC. Translation: CASTTGSTNYGYTF.

The chain joins TRBV6-1 to TRBJ1-2; no clear D. There are 14 residues in the CDR3. The V end lost 10 bases, the J end lost 4 bases, and 19 bases lay between the germline ends. CDR1 is MNHNS, CDR2 SASEGT, per germline. The CDR3 sequence: CATIPGGTSYGYTF. The CDR3 coding sequence is TGTGCCACCATCCCGGGCGGAACCTCCTATGGCTACACCTTC.

In the case of this clonotype: A read error is possible here, since a much larger clone lies one base away. DNA for the CDR3: TGTGCCAGCACCCGGGACAGGAACTACGAGCAGTACTTC. Encoded protein: CASTRDRNYEQYF. The genes are TRBV7-9 and TRBJ2-7, with 8 bases identical to TRBD1. In germline, CDR1 is SEHNR, CDR2 FQNEAQ (reference sequence). Trimming at V came to 7 bases and at J to 3 bases, leaving 5 bases not matched to a gene. This CDR3 has 13 residues.

This clonotype was seen a handful of times. The chain uses TRBV7-2 and TRBJ2-7, with a possible D match to TRBD1 (5 bases). Germline V gene lookup returns CDR1 SGHTA and CDR2 FQGNSA. This CDR3 has 19 residues. V was clipped by 4 bases and J by 0 bases, with 25 bases between them. The CDR3 protein is CASSYPKATQGLGSYEQYF. The CDR3 coding sequence is TGTGCCAGCAGCTACCCCAAGGCAACTCAGGGTTTGGGCTCCTACGAGCAGTACTTC. The complete variable domain, with remaining parts taken from reference TRBV7-2 and TRBJ2-7, reads GAGVSQSPSNKVTEKGKDVELRCDPISGHTALYWYRQSLGQGLEFLIYFQGNSAPDKSGLPSDRFSAERTGGSVSTLTIQRTQQEDSAVYLCASSYPKATQGLGSYEQYFGPGTRLTVT.

This chain links TRBV20-1 with TRBJ1-5; D unresolved. This CDR3 contains 14 residues. The ends were cut back, 6 bases at V and 5 bases at J, with 17 bases in the middle. CDR1 and CDR2 from the germline V gene are DFQATT and SNEGSKA (reference sequence). CDR3 in DNA: TGCAGTGCCAGGCCGCCGGGGAGGGATCAGCCCCAGCATTTT. Its translation is CSARPPGRDQPQHF.

This clonotype was recorded many times. This chain joins TRBV20-1 and TRBJ2-5, with 7 bases aligning to TRBD1. This CDR3 has 14 amino acids. The junction had 8 bases not matched to a gene; V was cut back by 4 bases and J by 3 bases. Per the germline V gene, CDR1 is DFQATT and CDR2 is SNEGSKA (reference sequence). The CDR3 spells CSAIQDRPKETQYF. The DNA of the CDR3 is TGCAGTGCTATTCAGGACAGGCCCAAAGAGACCCAGTACTTC.

The rearrangement uses TRBV20-1 and TRBJ1-6; 10 positions match TRBD1. Germline V lookup: CDR1 DFQATT, CDR2 SNEGSKA (reference sequence). There are 15 residues in the CDR3. The V segment lost 6 bases and the J segment 8 bases; nucleotides outside the gene matches: 10. CDR3 sequence reads: CSAPPGQGSYSPLHF. Here the CDR3 DNA reads TGCAGTGCGCCACCGGGACAGGGGAGTTATTCACCCCTCCACTTT.

This clonotype occurred many times. This sequence joins TRBV12-3 or TRBV12-4 and TRBJ2-7, with D perhaps TRBD2 (5 bases). This CDR3 has 13 amino acids. Between the trimmed V and J ends, which lost 7 bases and 3 bases, there was a span of 13 bases. This chain's CDR3 is CASTRTADYEQYF. The CDR3 DNA sequence: TGTGCCAGCACAAGGACTGCAGACTACGAGCAGTACTTC.

This rearrangement joins TRBV2 to TRBJ2-5, with TRBD2 identical over 10 bases. Germline trimming cut 6 bases from V and 1 base from J; bases unmatched to any gene: 2. Germline values: CDR1 SNHLY, CDR2 FYNNEI. The CDR3 runs to 14 residues. In nucleotides, the CDR3 is TGTGCCAGCAGACTAGCGGGGACCCAAGAGACCCAGTACTTC. It codes for CASRLAGTQETQYF. The full variable domain, completed using reference TRBV2 and TRBJ2-5, is EPEVTQTPSHQVTQMGQEVILRCVPISNHLYFYWYRQILGQKVEFLVSFYNNEISEKSEIFDDQFSVERPDGSNFTLKIRSTKLEDSAMYFCASRLAGTQETQYFGPGTRLLVL.